The source of this TCR beta chain is a study of cytomegalovirus exposure and HLA in healthy donors. Study-wide results and limits: Per published reports, the classifier diagnosed cytomegalovirus status with high specificity and sensitivity. It was confirmed in vitro that three of the CMV-associated chains were specific for CMV antigens. The TCR clusters that emerged in the first cohort tended, a later analysis found, to co-occur in the 120 validation repertoires.

Points on this clone: Its antigen is unidentified.

The assay was immunoSEQ multiplex PCR, and TCRdb's table has in-frame clones only and misses some. Of over 45,000 clones in the sample, about 92% were seen once. The sequencing input was PBMCs. The clonotype originates from a man between 18 and 35 years old in good health and CMV-seronegative.

The CDR3 here is CASSWDWETHHGYTF. The CDR3 bases are TGCGCCAGCAGCTGGGACTGGGAAACTCACCATGGCTACACCTTC. The V call is TRBV5-1, the J call TRBJ1-2, with D maybe TRBD1 (5 bases). Trimming cost V 3 bases and J 6 bases, with 18 bases left between them. Germline V gives CDR1 SGHRS, CDR2 YFSETQ. The CDR3 contains 15 residues. Drawing the rest from reference TRBV5-1 and TRBJ1-2, the complete variable domain is KAGVTQTPRYLIKTRGQQVTLSCSPISGHRSVSWYQQTPGQGLQFLFEYFSETQRNKGNFPGRFSGRQFSNSRSEMNVSTLELGDSALYLCASSWDWETHHGYTFGSGTRLTVV.